This T cell receptor (beta chain) came from a study of cytomegalovirus exposure and HLA in healthy donors. In regard to this clone: The antigen remains undetermined.

PCR primers comprised 60 Vbeta and 13 Jbeta primers. Sequencing was performed with immunoSEQ multiplex PCR; in TCRdb, only in-frame clones are kept and a portion is missing. The sample lists some 140,000 clones; around 74% were seen once. General observations from the study: In a later analysis, TCR beta V- and J-gene trimming showed a link to a missense DCLRE1C variant.

The CDR3 runs 14 residues. Germline V lookup: CDR1 LNHNV, CDR2 YYDKDF (reference sequence). With 5 bases removed from V and 0 bases from J, the gap between germline ends came to 10 bases. The chain employs TRBV15 and TRBJ1-2; D uncertain. This receptor was identified in a young man in good health and CMV-seronegative. The sequenced sample consisted of PBMCs. As DNA, the CDR3 is TGTGCCACCAGCGCCTTAAGAGCTAACTATGGCTACACCTTC. Protein sequence: CATSALRANYGYTF.